The 25 T cell receptor beta chains reported below all come from one sample, sequenced in a study of radiotherapy plus CTLA-4 blockade in lung cancer. TCRdb's table, derived via immunoSEQ multiplex PCR, lists solely in-frame clones and lacks some. Here the sample spans about 40,000 clones, more than 65% being singletons. The starting material was peripheral blood, obtained from a patient treated with radiotherapy plus ipilimumab. The origin of the receptors is a human donor with non-small cell lung cancer who had stable disease on radiotherapy plus ipilimumab.

The chain uses TRBV6-6 and TRBJ2-2; 7 nucleotides align to TRBD1. The germline CDR1 and CDR2 sequences are MNHNY and SVGAGI (reference sequence). Trimming removed 5 bases from V and 10 bases from J; junction bases left unmatched: 13. The CDR3 is 15 residues long. The CDR3 DNA is TGTGCCAGCAGTAGAACTGGGACAGAAGGGGCGGAGCTGTTTTTT. Amino acids: CASSRTGTEGAELFF.

The rearrangement links TRBV25-1 to TRBJ1-2, with D perhaps matching TRBD1 (5 bases). This CDR3 has 16 amino acids. The germline V gene encodes CDR1 MGHDK and CDR2 SYGVNS. Trimming took 6 bases from V and 4 from J, leaving 21 bases between them. CDR3 nucleotide sequence: TGTGCCAGCAGCGCCCAGAACCCCGGGGGGGTCTATGGCTACACCTTC. It yields the protein CASSAQNPGGVYGYTF.

The chain recombines TRBV5-5 with TRBJ1-4; D is unresolved. The germline V gene has CDR1 SGHKS and CDR2 YYEKEE (reference sequence). V lost 2 bases and J 8 bases, leaving 7 bases between the germline ends. The length of the CDR3 is 12 residues. In DNA form, the CDR3 reads TGTGCCAGCAGCTTACACGGGGAAAAACTGTTTTTT. It specifies CASSLHGEKLFF.

The V call is TRBV6-5, the J call TRBJ2-6; no clear D gene. The V and J ends lost 3 bases and 2 bases respectively, with 2 bases between them. Germline CDR1 MNHEY, CDR2 SVGAGI. The CDR3 contains 13 residues. The CDR3 nucleotides read TGTGCCAGCAGTTATACTGGGGCCAACGTCCTGACTTTC. It encodes CASSYTGANVLTF.

The rearrangement uses TRBV5-8 and TRBJ1-1; no clear D gene. CDR1 and CDR2 (germline): SGHTS, YDEGEE. V was shortened by 4 bases and J by 5 bases, with 15 bases between the two germline ends. CDR3 length: 14 residues. CDR3 loop: CASSRGRYGTEAFF. The CDR3 DNA reads TGTGCCAGCAGCCGCGGTCGCTACGGGACTGAAGCTTTCTTT.

The chain couples TRBV6-6 to TRBJ2-5, with a weak D call TRBD2 (7 bases). Germline CDR1 and CDR2: MNHNY and SVGAGI (reference sequence). The length of the CDR3 is 14 residues. V lost 6 bases to trimming and J lost 4 bases, with 15 bases between them. CDR3 sequence (DNA): TGTGCCAGCAGGGCTGGGGGGGCCGGAGAGACCCAGTACTTC. Translation: CASRAGGAGETQYF.

The rearrangement uses TRBV5-1 and TRBJ2-1, with D perhaps matching TRBD2 (5 bases). Trimming left V 0 bases short and J 2 bases short, with 9 bases between. Per germline, CDR1 SGHRS and CDR2 YFSETQ. This CDR3 has 15 residues. CDR3 DNA sequence: TGCGCCAGCAGCTTGGACGGGAACCCCTACAATGAGCAGTTCTTC. It translates to CASSLDGNPYNEQFF.

The rearrangement links TRBV5-6 to TRBJ2-1, with 9 bases that match TRBD1. J lost 6 bases, V lost 2 bases, and 6 bases had no gene match. The CDR3 is made up of 15 amino acids. From germline, CDR1 is SGHDT and CDR2 YYEEEE. The CDR3 nucleotides are TGTGCCAGCAGCTTTTGGGACAGGGTCATCAATGAGCAGTTCTTC. Translation gives CASSFWDRVINEQFF.

The table lists this clone with a count of one. The V gene is TRBV11-2, the J gene TRBJ1-2; D perhaps matches TRBD1 (6 bases). Trimming pared 2 bases from V and 4 bases from J, leaving 8 bases between. Germline V gene sequence: CDR1 SGHAT, CDR2 FQNNGV. The CDR3 has 13 amino acids. The DNA for the CDR3 is TGTGCCAGCAGCTTAAACAGGGTCTATGGCTACACCTTC. Translation gives CASSLNRVYGYTF.

This chain connects TRBV29-1 to TRBJ2-6; D not resolved. The CDR3 runs 13 residues. The germline V gene encodes CDR1 SQVTM and CDR2 ANQGSEA. V shed 3 bases and J shed 1 base, with 4 bases lying between them. The DNA of the CDR3 is TGCAGCGTTGAGGAGTCTGGGGCCAACGTCCTGACTTTC. Protein product: CSVEESGANVLTF.

Only one count was recorded for this clone. The chain's CDR3 is CASSLKTGMRGVPYEQYF. The CDR3 coding sequence is TGTGCCAGCTCATTAAAGACAGGGATGCGGGGGGTACCTTACGAGCAGTACTTC. This chain uses TRBV27 with TRBJ2-7, with D possibly TRBD2 on 8 matching bases. The CDR3 runs to 18 residues. V dropped 8 bases and J dropped 4 bases, with 30 bases sitting between them. Germline CDR1 and CDR2: MNHEY and SMNVEV (reference sequence).

V gene TRBV7-2 combines with J gene TRBJ2-7, with 8 nucleotides matching TRBD1. This CDR3 comprises 16 residues. Germline assignment: CDR1 SGHTA and CDR2 FQGNSA. J was trimmed by 2 bases and V by 0 bases; bases with no gene match: 6. This chain's CDR3 is CASSLAAGGEAYEQYF. DNA of the CDR3: TGTGCCAGCAGCTTAGCGGCAGGGGGCGAGGCCTACGAGCAGTACTTC.

The chain has TRBV5-1 and TRBJ2-3; TRBD2 agrees at 10 bases. The V segment lost 2 bases and the J segment 6 bases; nucleotides outside the gene matches: 6. The CDR3 runs 15 residues. Germline loops: CDR1 SGHRS, CDR2 YFSETQ. The CDR3 spells CASSFGSGGVDTQYF. The DNA of the CDR3 is TGCGCCAGCAGCTTTGGGAGCGGGGGGGTCGATACGCAGTATTTT.

This sequence joins TRBV10-1 and TRBJ2-3; D is undetermined. This CDR3 spans 14 amino acids. V lost 9 bases and J lost 2, with 15 bases in between. CDR1 WNHNN and CDR2 SYGVQD come from the germline V gene (reference sequence). The CDR3 is CASSRRSTTDTQYF. In DNA, the CDR3 is TGCGCCAGTTCTCGACGGAGCACCACAGATACGCAGTATTTT.

J is TRBJ1-1 and V is TRBV7-6; 11 nucleotides align to TRBD1. Trimming took 1 base from V and 5 from J; bases not matched to a gene: 3. The CDR3 covers 15 residues. Germline V lookup: CDR1 SGHVS, CDR2 FNYEAQ. CDR3 sequence reads: CASSLEGQGGTEAFF. DNA of the CDR3: TGTGCCAGCAGCTTAGAGGGACAGGGGGGGACTGAAGCTTTCTTT.

The gene calls are TRBV27 and TRBJ1-2; 7 nucleotides align to TRBD1. The CDR3 has 15 residues. The junction had 9 bases not matched to a gene; V was cut back by 4 bases and J by 4 bases. CDR1 is MNHEY and CDR2 is SMNVEV in the germline V gene (reference sequence). CDR3 residues: CASSSGTDYFYGYTF. Written as DNA, the CDR3 is TGTGCCAGCAGTTCCGGGACAGATTACTTCTATGGCTACACCTTC.

The chain combines TRBV5-1 with TRBJ2-3, with D unresolved. The CDR3 extends over 14 amino acids. The V end was cut by 2 bases, the J end by 3 bases, with 10 bases between. CDR1 and CDR2 from the germline V gene are SGHRS and YFSETQ. The CDR3 spells CASSFLRITDTQYF. As DNA, the CDR3 is TGCGCCAGCAGCTTTCTCAGGATAACAGATACGCAGTATTTT.

This rearrangement joins TRBV6-1 to TRBJ2-1; 8 nucleotides match TRBD2. This CDR3 has 15 amino acids. V lost 6 bases to trimming and J lost 5 bases; unmatched junction nucleotides: 9. The germline gives CDR1 MNHNS, CDR2 SASEGT. This CDR3 reads CASRPGLAPHNEQFF. DNA of the CDR3: TGTGCCAGCAGGCCCGGACTAGCCCCACACAATGAGCAGTTCTTC.

This rearrangement joins TRBV7-9 to TRBJ1-2; weak D call: TRBD1 (6 bases). The germline V gene has CDR1 SEHNR and CDR2 FQNEAQ (reference sequence). CDR3 length equals 13 residues. Trimming removed 5 bases at V and 8 bases at J, with 15 bases between. CDR3 sequence (DNA): TGTGCCAGCAGCCAGAAACAGGGTGGAGGCTACACCTTC. Translating gives CASSQKQGGGYTF.

This chain uses TRBV19 with TRBJ1-2, with a weak D call TRBD1 (6 bases). The ends were cut back, 3 bases at V and 8 bases at J, with 19 bases in the middle. Looked up from germline, CDR1 is LNHDA and CDR2 is SQIVND (reference sequence). This CDR3 comprises 15 residues. The CDR3 DNA follows: TGTGCCAGTAGTATTCCAGGGACACGGGGTGTGGGCTACACCTTC. It codes for CASSIPGTRGVGYTF.

The chain is built from TRBV2 and TRBJ2-1; D might be TRBD2 (6 bases). Germline values: CDR1 SNHLY, CDR2 FYNNEI. The CDR3 contains 14 residues. The V end was cut by 7 bases, the J end by 9 bases, with 19 bases between. The CDR3 here is CASTLLEAGGEQFF. The DNA for the CDR3 is TGTGCCAGCACCCTACTCGAGGCCGGGGGTGAGCAGTTCTTC.

The genes are TRBV2 and TRBJ1-5; the D is unclear. V dropped 4 bases and J dropped 6 bases, with 13 bases sitting between them. Germline V lookup: CDR1 SNHLY, CDR2 FYNNEI. The CDR3 has 14 residues. In DNA form, the CDR3 reads TGTGCCAGCAGTGGGGGAGGCGGCCGTCAGCCCCAGCATTTT. It specifies CASSGGGGRQPQHF.

The gene calls are TRBV2 and TRBJ1-1; 8 bases map to TRBD1. Germline V CDR1 and CDR2: SNHLY, FYNNEI. The V gene end was trimmed by 5 bases and the J gene end by 6 bases; junction bases not matched to a gene: 5. The CDR3 totals 13 residues. CDR3 sequence reads: CASSLDRAAEAFF. The DNA for the CDR3 is TGTGCCAGCAGTTTGGACAGGGCGGCTGAAGCTTTCTTT.

This clone occurred a few times. The chain carries TRBV5-1 and TRBJ2-5; D may be TRBD2 (6 bases). CDR1 SGHRS and CDR2 YFSETQ come from the germline V gene. The length of the CDR3 is 14 residues. V lost 0 bases, J lost 4 bases, and 10 bases lay in between. The CDR3 coding sequence is TGCGCCAGCAGCTTGGACGGGAGAGGAGAGACCCAGTACTTC. Translating it yields CASSLDGRGETQYF.

The V gene is TRBV19, the J gene TRBJ2-2; 9 nucleotides line up with TRBD1. The CDR3 totals 14 residues. From germline, CDR1 is LNHDA and CDR2 SQIVND (reference sequence). Trimming cost V 6 bases and J 4 bases; bases outside gene matches: 3. The CDR3 coding sequence is TGTGCCAGTAGACAGGGGGCGAGCACCGGGGAGCTGTTTTTT. As protein: CASRQGASTGELFF.